The TCR beta chain under discussion was sequenced for a study of PD-L1 blockade in urothelial cancer (dated by TCRdb to the late 2010s). Describing the broader study: Every patient began therapy at some point between 2014 and 2015 and was given atezolizumab 1,200 mg intravenously every 3 weeks. Blood samples gave a median of about 140,000 T cells and tens of thousands of unique TCRs, with a median clonality of roughly 0.081. The study, an exploratory multi-omic analysis, examined somatic, immune and clinical correlates of response to PD-L1 blockade with atezolizumab in urothelial cancer. Whole exome sequencing and RNA sequencing of pretreatment tumors were performed alongside TCR sequencing in the same patients. About 85% of the 29 patients were identified as males with urothelial cancer of bladder origin, and a prior smoking history was reported by 18 of 29 patients. Blood samples were analyzed at 3 weeks after treatment start (second dose) and at 6 weeks after treatment start. Pretreatment tumor samples and matched peripheral blood, collected serially before and after atezolizumab treatment, underwent TCR sequencing. Durable clinical benefit was defined as a progression-free survival longer than 6 months, and TCR features were additionally tested against progression-free survival and overall survival. Over 28 patients had pretreatment blood TCR-seq, some 25 had at least one posttreatment blood collection, and some 25 had tumor TCR-seq. Durable clinical benefit was achieved by nine patients but not by the remaining 20. Patients had an ECOG performance status of 0 or 1 and had received between 0 and 3 prior chemotherapy regimens. Overall study results and their limits: Because the sample size was small (n of about 30) and many exploratory analyses were performed, the results are intended to be hypothesis-generating. Improved progression-free and overall survival was found to be associated with pretreatment peripheral blood TCR clonality below the median. Patients with durable benefit showed greater expansion of tumor-associated TCR clones in peripheral blood 3 weeks after starting treatment (n of about 22, p = 0.022).

The sample's time point label, in plain terms: peripheral blood 6 weeks after treatment start. A total of under 30 patients with locally advanced or metastatic urothelial carcinoma, treated at Memorial Sloan Kettering on a trial protocol, made up the cohort. Peripheral blood mononuclear cells were collected pretreatment and during treatment, with between 1 and 8 total time points obtained per patient. The Qiagen DNeasy Blood extraction kit was used to purify genomic DNA from total PBMCs and from tumor samples. PBMCs were collected pretreatment and during treatment and were isolated and stored as previously described. To estimate absolute template abundance from read counts, synthetic TCR analog templates were spiked into each PCR. The immunoSEQ assay used bias-controlled V and J gene primers to amplify TCRbeta CDR3 regions from genomic DNA. Sequencing of rearranged TCRbeta segments was done at approximately 20X coverage. The study's own analysis went as follows. Sequencing errors were corrected by clustering, and CDR3s were annotated against IMGT so that V, D and J genes could be assigned. Out-of-frame and stop-codon sequences were excluded, and only productive TCRbeta rearrangements were used in downstream analyses. Clonality was computed as one minus Shannon entropy normalized by the log of the number of unique productive sequences. Fisher's exact test with Benjamini-Hochberg correction, using a cutoff of adjusted p below 0.01, was how clones that differed between time points or between blood and tumor were identified. Imported from immuneACCESS, the table was reduced by TCRdb to in-frame sequences with V and J called. These copies leave out some clones; in studies compared against another copy, an unresolved V gene accounts for under half, and the cause of the remainder is not known. V and J calls and clone size are those listed in that table; D and trimming were worked out from the DNA. This sample is represented by 95,000 to 130,000 clones; around 89% of them were singletons. 1.5% to 2% of the sample is taken by the ten largest.

Notes on this clone: No antigen is known for it. No quality values exist for individual bases; no much larger clone is one base distant.

The CDR3, from cysteine to phenylalanine, totals 16 residues. The read is trimmed to its CDR3 DNA, 48 bases read in frame from base 1. In the germline V gene (reference sequence), CDR1 corresponds to LNHDA and CDR2 to SQIVND. The germline ends are 24 bases apart after V is trimmed by 7 bases and J by 6 bases. Sequencing used PBMCs, obtained around atezolizumab (anti-PD-L1) treatment. This receptor chain uses TRBV19 and TRBJ1-1; a tentative D match to TRBD1 spans 6 bases. The TCR comes from a man in his fifties or sixties with urothelial cancer. The CDR3 has the sequence CASTSQGAGGAAEAFF. At the DNA level, the sequence is TGTGCCAGTACCTCTCAGGGTGCGGGGGGCGCTGCTGAAGCTTTCTTT.